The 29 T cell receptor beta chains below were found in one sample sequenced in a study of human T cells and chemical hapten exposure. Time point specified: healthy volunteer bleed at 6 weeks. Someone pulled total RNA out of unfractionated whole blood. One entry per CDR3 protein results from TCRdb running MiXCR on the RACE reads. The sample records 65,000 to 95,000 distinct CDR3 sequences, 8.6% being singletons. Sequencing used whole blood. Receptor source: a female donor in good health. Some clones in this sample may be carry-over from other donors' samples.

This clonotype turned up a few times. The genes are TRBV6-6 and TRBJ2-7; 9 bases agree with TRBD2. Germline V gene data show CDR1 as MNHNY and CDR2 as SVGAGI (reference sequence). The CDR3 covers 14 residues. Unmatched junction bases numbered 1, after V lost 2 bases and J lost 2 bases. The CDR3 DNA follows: TGTGCCAGCAGTTACGGCGGGGGGGCCTACGAGCAGTACTTC. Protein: CASSYGGGAYEQYF.

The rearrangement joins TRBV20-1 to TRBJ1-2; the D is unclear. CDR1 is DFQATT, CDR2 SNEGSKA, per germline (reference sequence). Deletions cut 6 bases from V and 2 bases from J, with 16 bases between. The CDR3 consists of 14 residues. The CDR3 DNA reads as TGCAGTGCCCCAGCCGAGTATCAGAACTATGGCTACACCTTC. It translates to CSAPAEYQNYGYTF.

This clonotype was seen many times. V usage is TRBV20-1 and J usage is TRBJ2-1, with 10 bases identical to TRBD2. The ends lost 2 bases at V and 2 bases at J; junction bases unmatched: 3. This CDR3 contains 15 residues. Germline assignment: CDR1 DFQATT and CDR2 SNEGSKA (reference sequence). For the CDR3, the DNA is TGCAGTGCTAGATGGAGCGGGGGGGCCTACAATGAGCAGTTCTTC. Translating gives CSARWSGGAYNEQFF.

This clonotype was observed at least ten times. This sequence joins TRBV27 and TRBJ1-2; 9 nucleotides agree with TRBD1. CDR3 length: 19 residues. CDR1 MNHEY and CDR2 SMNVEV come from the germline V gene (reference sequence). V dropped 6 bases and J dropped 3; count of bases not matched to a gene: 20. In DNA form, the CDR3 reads TGTGCCAGCAGACGAGGAAACCGGGACAGGGAGGTTTCTGACTATGGCTACACCTTC. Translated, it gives CASRRGNRDREVSDYGYTF.

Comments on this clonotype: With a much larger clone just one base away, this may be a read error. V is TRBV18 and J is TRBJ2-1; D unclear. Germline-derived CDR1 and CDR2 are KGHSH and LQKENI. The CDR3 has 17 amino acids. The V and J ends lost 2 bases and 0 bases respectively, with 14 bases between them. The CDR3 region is CASSPGGMVSSYNEQFF. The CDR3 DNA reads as TGTGCCAGCTCACCAGGTGGGATGGTAAGCTCCTACAATGAGCAGTTCTTC.

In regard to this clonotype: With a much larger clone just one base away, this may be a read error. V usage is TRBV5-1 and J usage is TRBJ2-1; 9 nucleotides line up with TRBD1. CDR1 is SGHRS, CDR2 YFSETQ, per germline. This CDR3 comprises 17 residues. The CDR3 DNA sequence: TGCACCAGCCGACAGGGGGGCAGGACGGGGCGTTTGAATGAGCAGTTCTTC. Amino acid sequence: CTSRQGGRTGRLNEQFF.

The CDR3 reads CASTFNHGSGLGEQYF. Here the CDR3 DNA reads TGTGCCAGCACATTCAATCACGGCTCTGGATTAGGCGAGCAGTACTTC. This rearrangement joins TRBV7-6 to TRBJ2-7; D call uncertain. This CDR3 comprises 16 residues. Trimming removed 7 bases at V and 6 bases at J, with 25 bases between. The germline gives CDR1 SGHVS, CDR2 FNYEAQ.

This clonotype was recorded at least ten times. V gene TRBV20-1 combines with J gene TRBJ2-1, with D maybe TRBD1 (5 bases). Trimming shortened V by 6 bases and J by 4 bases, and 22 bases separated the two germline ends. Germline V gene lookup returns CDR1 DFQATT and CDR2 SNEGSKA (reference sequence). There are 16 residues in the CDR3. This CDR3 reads CSAPPLDARQYNEQFF. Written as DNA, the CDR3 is TGCAGTGCCCCCCCGTTGGATGCCCGACAGTACAATGAGCAGTTCTTC.

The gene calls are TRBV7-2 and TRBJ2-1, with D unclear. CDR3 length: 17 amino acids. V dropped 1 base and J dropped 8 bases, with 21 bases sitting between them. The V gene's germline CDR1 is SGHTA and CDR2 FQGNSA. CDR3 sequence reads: CASSLVSGRVRNHEQFF. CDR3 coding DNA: TGTGCCAGCAGCTTAGTTTCTGGCCGGGTAAGGAACCATGAGCAGTTCTTC.

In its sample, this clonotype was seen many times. The CDR3 nucleotides are TGTGCCAGCAGTTACCCCGTCGGACTAGCGGGGTCAGATACGCAGTATTTT. Its translation: CASSYPVGLAGSDTQYF. The V gene is TRBV6-6, the J gene TRBJ2-3, with 12 bases lining up with TRBD2. Germline CDR1 is MNHNY and CDR2 is SVGAGI (reference sequence). Trimming cost V 2 bases and J 4 bases; bases outside gene matches: 7. This CDR3 spans 17 amino acids.

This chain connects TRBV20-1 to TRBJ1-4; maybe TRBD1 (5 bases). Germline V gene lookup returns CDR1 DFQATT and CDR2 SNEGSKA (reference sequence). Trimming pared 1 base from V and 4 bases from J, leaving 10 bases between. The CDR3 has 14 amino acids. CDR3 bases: TGCAGTGCTAGAGGACGGGGGGTTAATGAAAAACTGTTTTTT. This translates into CSARGRGVNEKLFF.

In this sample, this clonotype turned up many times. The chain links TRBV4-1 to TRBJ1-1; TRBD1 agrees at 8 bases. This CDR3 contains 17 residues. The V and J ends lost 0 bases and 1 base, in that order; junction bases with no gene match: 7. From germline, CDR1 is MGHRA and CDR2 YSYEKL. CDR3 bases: TGCGCCAGCAGCCAAGATGACAGGGGACCTTGGAACACTGAAGCTTTCTTT. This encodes CASSQDDRGPWNTEAFF.

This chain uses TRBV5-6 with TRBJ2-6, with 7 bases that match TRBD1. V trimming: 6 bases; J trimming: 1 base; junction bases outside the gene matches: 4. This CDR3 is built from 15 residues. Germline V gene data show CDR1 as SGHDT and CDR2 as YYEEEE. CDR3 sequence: CASTDRVSGANVLTF. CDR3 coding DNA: TGTGCCAGCACCGACAGGGTTTCTGGGGCCAACGTCCTGACTTTC.

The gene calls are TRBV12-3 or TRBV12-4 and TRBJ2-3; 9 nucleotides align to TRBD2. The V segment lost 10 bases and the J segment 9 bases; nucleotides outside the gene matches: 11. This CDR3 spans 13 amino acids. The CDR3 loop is CATKRGGERTQYF. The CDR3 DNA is TGTGCCACCAAGCGCGGGGGGGAGCGGACGCAGTATTTT.

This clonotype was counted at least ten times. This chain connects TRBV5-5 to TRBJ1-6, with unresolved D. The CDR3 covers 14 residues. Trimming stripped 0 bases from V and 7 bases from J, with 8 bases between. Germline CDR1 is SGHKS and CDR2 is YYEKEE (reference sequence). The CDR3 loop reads CASSLDSSNSPLHF. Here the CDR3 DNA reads TGTGCCAGCAGCTTGGACAGCTCAAATTCACCCCTCCACTTT.

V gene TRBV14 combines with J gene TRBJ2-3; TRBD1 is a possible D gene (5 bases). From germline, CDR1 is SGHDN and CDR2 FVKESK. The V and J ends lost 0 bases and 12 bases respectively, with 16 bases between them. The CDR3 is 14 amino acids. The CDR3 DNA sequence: TGTGCCAGCAGCCAAGATATGGGCAGGGCCCCCCAGTATTTT. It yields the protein CASSQDMGRAPQYF.

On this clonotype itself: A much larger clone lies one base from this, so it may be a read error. The CDR3 sequence: CASSLAGQGIDEQYF. Here the CDR3 DNA reads TGTGCCAGCAGTTTAGCGGGGCAGGGGATCGACGAGCAGTACTTC. The rearrangement uses TRBV12-3 or TRBV12-4 and TRBJ2-7, with D possibly TRBD1 on 6 matching bases. The CDR3 spans 15 residues. Trimming stripped 0 bases from V and 5 bases from J, with 14 bases between.

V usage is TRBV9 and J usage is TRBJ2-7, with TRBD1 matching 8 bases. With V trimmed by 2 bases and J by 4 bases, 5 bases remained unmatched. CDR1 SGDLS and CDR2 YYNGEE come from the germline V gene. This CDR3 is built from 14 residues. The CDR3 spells CASSVRTGMYEQYF. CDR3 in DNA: TGTGCCAGCAGCGTCAGGACAGGGATGTACGAGCAGTACTTC. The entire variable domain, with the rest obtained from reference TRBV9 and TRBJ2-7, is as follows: DSGVTQTPKHLITATGQRVTLRCSPRSGDLSVYWYQQSLDQGLQFLIQYYNGEERAKGNILERFSAQQFPDLHSELNLSSLELGDSALYFCASSVRTGMYEQYFGPGTRLTVT.

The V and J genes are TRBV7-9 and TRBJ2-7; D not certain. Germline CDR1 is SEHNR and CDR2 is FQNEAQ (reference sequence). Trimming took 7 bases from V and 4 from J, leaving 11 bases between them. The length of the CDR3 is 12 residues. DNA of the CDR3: TGTGCCAGCATTACAACGGGTTACGAGCAGTACTTC. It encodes CASITTGYEQYF.

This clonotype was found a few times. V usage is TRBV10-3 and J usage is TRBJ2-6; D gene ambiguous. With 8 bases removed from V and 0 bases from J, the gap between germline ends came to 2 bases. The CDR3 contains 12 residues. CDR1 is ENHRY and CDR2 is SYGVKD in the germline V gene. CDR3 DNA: TGTGCCATCTTCTCTGGGGCCAACGTCCTGACTTTC. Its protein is CAIFSGANVLTF.

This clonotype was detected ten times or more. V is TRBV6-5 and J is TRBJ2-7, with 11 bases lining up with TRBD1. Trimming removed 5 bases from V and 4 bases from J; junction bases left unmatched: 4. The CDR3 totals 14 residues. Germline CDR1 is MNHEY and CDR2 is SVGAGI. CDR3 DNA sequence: TGTGCCAGCAGTGCCGGGACAGGGGGTTACGAGCAGTACTTC. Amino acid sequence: CASSAGTGGYEQYF.

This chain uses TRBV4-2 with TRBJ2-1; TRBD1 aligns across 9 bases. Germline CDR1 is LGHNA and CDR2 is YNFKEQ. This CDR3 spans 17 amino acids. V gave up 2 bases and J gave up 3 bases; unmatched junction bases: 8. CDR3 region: CASSQLTGTGIYNEQFF. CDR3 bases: TGTGCCAGCAGCCAATTAACCGGGACAGGGATCTACAATGAGCAGTTCTTC.

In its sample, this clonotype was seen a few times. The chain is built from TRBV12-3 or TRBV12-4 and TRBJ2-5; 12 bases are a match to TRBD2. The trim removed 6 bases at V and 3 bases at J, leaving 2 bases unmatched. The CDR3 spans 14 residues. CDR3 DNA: TGTGCCAGCAGACTAGCGGGGGGAAAAGAGACCCAGTACTTC. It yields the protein CASRLAGGKETQYF.

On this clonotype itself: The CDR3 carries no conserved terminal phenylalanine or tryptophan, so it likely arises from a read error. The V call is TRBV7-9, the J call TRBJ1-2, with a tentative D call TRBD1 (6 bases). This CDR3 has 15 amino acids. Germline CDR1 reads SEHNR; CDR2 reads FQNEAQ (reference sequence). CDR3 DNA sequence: TGTACCAGCAGCTTAGTGGGGACACAGAGAGGCGGCTACACCCTC. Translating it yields CTSSLVGTQRGGYTL.

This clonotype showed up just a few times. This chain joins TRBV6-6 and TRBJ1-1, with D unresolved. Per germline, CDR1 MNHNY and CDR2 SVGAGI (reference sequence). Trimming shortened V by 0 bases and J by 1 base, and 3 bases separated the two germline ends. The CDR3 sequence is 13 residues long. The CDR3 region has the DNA TGTGCCAGCAGTTACTCATCGAACACTGAAGCTTTCTTT. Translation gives CASSYSSNTEAFF.

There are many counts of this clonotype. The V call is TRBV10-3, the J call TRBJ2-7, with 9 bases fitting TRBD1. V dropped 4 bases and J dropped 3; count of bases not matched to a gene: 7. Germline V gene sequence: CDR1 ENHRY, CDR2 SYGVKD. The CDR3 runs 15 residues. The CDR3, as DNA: TGTGCCATCAGTGCCGGGACAGGGTCCGACTACGAGCAGTACTTC. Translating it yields CAISAGTGSDYEQYF.

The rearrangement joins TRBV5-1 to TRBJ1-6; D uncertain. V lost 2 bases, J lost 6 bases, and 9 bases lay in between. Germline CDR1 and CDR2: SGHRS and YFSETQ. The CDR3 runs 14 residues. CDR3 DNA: TGCGCCAGCAGCTTCCTTCAGATTAATTCACCCCTCCACTTT. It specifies CASSFLQINSPLHF.

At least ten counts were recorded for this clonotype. The CDR3: CASGLGTGGISDTQYF. CDR3 nucleotide sequence: TGTGCTAGTGGTTTGGGTACAGGGGGAATATCAGATACGCAGTATTTT. The chain has TRBV12-5 and TRBJ2-3; 8 nucleotides line up with TRBD1. V shed 1 base and J 4 bases; nucleotides not matched to a gene: 7. This CDR3 comprises 16 residues. CDR1 is LGHNT, CDR2 FRNRAP, per germline.

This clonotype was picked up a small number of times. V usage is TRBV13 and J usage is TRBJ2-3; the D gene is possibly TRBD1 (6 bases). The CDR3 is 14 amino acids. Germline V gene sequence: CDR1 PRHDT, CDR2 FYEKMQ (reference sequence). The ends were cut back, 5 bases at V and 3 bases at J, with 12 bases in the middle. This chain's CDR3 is CASSPSTGTDTQYF. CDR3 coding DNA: TGTGCCAGCAGCCCTTCGACAGGTACAGATACGCAGTATTTT. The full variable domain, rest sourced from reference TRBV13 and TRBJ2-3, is AAGVIQSPRHLIKEKRETATLKCYPIPRHDTVYWYQQGPGQDPQFLISFYEKMQSDKGSIPDRFSAQQFSDYHSELNMSSLELGDSALYFCASSPSTGTDTQYFGPGTRLTVL.